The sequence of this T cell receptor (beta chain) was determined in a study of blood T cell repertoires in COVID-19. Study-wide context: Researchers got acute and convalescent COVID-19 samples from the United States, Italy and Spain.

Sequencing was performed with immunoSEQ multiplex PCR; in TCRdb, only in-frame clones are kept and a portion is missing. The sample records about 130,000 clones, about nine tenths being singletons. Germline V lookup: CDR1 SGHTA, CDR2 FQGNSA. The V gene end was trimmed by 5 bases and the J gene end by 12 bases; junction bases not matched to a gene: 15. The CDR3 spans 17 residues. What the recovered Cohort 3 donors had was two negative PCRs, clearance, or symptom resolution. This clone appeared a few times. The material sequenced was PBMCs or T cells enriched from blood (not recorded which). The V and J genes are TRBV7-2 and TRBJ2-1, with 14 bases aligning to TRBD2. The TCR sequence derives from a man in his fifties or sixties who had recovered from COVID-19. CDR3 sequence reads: CASSQALGLAGEVRQFF. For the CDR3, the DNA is TGTGCCAGCAGCCAGGCCTTGGGACTAGCGGGAGAGGTACGGCAGTTCTTC.